This TCR beta chain was sequenced in a study of blood T cell repertoires in COVID-19. Some clones are missing from TCRdb's copy, which holds only in-frame ones; the method was immunoSEQ multiplex PCR. The table shows around 120,000 clones, with roughly 79% occurring only once. This TCR came from a human donor in a cohort sampled during active COVID-19. Source material: peripheral blood.

The CDR3 loop is CASSYSGRDGYTF. CDR3 DNA sequence: TGTGCCAGCAGTTACTCGGGGAGGGATGGCTACACCTTC. The chain employs TRBV6-2 or TRBV6-3 and TRBJ1-2, with D unclear. The CDR3 is made up of 13 amino acids. The germline V and J ends were trimmed by 0 bases and 6 bases, with 8 bases remaining between them. The V gene's germline CDR1 is MNHEY and CDR2 SVGEGT.